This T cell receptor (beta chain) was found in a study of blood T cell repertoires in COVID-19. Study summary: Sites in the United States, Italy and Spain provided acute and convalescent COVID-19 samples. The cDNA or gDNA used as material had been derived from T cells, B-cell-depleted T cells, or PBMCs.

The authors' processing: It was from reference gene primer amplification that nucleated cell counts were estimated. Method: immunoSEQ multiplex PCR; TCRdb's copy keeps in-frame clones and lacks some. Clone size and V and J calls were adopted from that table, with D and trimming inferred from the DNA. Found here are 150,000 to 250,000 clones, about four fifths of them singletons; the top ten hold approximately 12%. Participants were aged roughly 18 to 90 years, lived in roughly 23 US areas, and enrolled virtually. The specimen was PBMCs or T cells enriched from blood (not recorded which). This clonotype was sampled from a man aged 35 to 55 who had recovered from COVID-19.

In DNA, the CDR3 is TGTGCCAGCAGGCTCCCCTGGGCTGGGCGTAAAAAACTGTTTTTT. Its protein product is CASRLPWAGRKKLFF. The V call is TRBV11-2, the J call TRBJ1-4; D uncertain. The CDR3 has 15 amino acids. The germline V gene has CDR1 SGHAT and CDR2 FQNNGV. V lost 6 bases to trimming and J lost 9 bases, with 20 bases between them.